Listed below are T cell receptor beta chains from one sample, sequenced in a study of control samples from healthy donors and cancer patients. TCRdb keeps only in-frame clones here, not all; method: immunoSEQ multiplex PCR. The sample includes more than 95,000 clones, over 80% of them seen just once. Specimen: PBMCs. All receptors derive from an older man with head and neck cancer. The CDR3 runs from the conserved cysteine through the conserved F or W. Fields, in order: clone size, J gene, V gene, D gene, CDR3 DNA, CDR3 protein. D genes are given only for firm matches. Only part of the rows carry a size: once, few, many, or a class if the clone is expanded.

abundance: .
j_gene: TRBJ2-6
v_gene: TRBV11-2
d_gene: TRBD1
CDR3nt: TGTGCCAGCAGCTATGGACAGGCTGGGATCTCTGGGGCCAACGTCCTGACTTTC
CDR3aa: CASSYGQAGISGANVLTF

abundance: .
j_gene: TRBJ1-1
v_gene: TRBV10-3
d_gene: TRBD1
CDR3nt: TGTGCCATCAGTGACTGGGACAGGTCTAACACTGAAGCTTTCTTT
CDR3aa: CAISDWDRSNTEAFF

abundance: .
j_gene: TRBJ1-2
v_gene: TRBV9
d_gene: .
CDR3nt: TGTGCCAGCAGCCCTGGCATGGCCTCGTGGGATGGCTACACCTTC
CDR3aa: CASSPGMASWDGYTF

abundance: .
j_gene: TRBJ2-1
v_gene: TRBV15
d_gene: TRBD2
CDR3nt: TGTGCCACCAGCAGGGGGGGTCTAGCGGCATACAATGAGCAGTTCTTC
CDR3aa: CATSRGGLAAYNEQFF

abundance: .
j_gene: TRBJ1-4
v_gene: TRBV27
d_gene: .
CDR3nt: TGTGCCAGCAGTTTATCTTTTTGGGCAGCAACTAATGAAAAACTGTTTTTT
CDR3aa: CASSLSFWAATNEKLFF

abundance: once
j_gene: TRBJ1-2
v_gene: TRBV6-5
d_gene: TRBD1
CDR3nt: TGTGCCAGCAGCCGCACAGGGGTAGATGGCTACACCTTC
CDR3aa: CASSRTGVDGYTF

abundance: .
j_gene: TRBJ2-4
v_gene: TRBV5-4
d_gene: TRBD1
CDR3nt: TGTGCCAGCAGCTTTGGACAGGGGGGGTCTGACATTCAGTACTTC
CDR3aa: CASSFGQGGSDIQYF

abundance: .
j_gene: TRBJ2-5
v_gene: TRBV29-1
d_gene: .
CDR3nt: TGCAGCGTTGAAGGGGGCGGGACGGAGCAAGAGACCCAGTACTTC
CDR3aa: CSVEGGGTEQETQYF

abundance: once
j_gene: TRBJ1-6
v_gene: TRBV7-9
d_gene: TRBD1
CDR3nt: TGTGCCAGCAGCTCTTCCCAGGGGGCGAGTTCACCCCTCCACTTT
CDR3aa: CASSSSQGASSPLHF

abundance: .
j_gene: TRBJ1-4
v_gene: TRBV29-1
d_gene: .
CDR3nt: TGCAGCGTTGGCCAGTCTAATGAAAAACTGTTTTTT
CDR3aa: CSVGQSNEKLFF

abundance: .
j_gene: TRBJ2-5
v_gene: TRBV7-8
d_gene: .
CDR3nt: TGTGCCAGCAGCTTGATACAGTCTCACCAAGAGACCCAGTACTTC
CDR3aa: CASSLIQSHQETQYF

abundance: once
j_gene: TRBJ1-4
v_gene: TRBV6-6
d_gene: .
CDR3nt: TGTGCCACCCGACAATCTAATGAAAAACTGTTTTTT
CDR3aa: CATRQSNEKLFF

abundance: .
j_gene: TRBJ2-1
v_gene: TRBV12-5
d_gene: TRBD2
CDR3nt: TGTGCTAGTGGTTTAGGGCTAGCGGGGACCTACAATGAGCAGTTCTTC
CDR3aa: CASGLGLAGTYNEQFF

abundance: once
j_gene: TRBJ2-7
v_gene: TRBV5-6
d_gene: .
CDR3nt: TGTGCCAGCAGCTCTCTAAGGACAGTCCCTTCCTACGAGCAGTACTTC
CDR3aa: CASSSLRTVPSYEQYF

abundance: .
j_gene: TRBJ2-2
v_gene: TRBV9
d_gene: TRBD2
CDR3nt: TGTGCCAGCAGCCCCCGGACTAGCACCGGGGAGCTGTTTTTT
CDR3aa: CASSPRTSTGELFF

abundance: .
j_gene: TRBJ1-6
v_gene: TRBV6-1
d_gene: TRBD1
CDR3nt: TGTGCCAGCAGTGTTACGCCGGGACAGGGGGGACCAAATTCACCCCTCCACTTT
CDR3aa: CASSVTPGQGGPNSPLHF

abundance: .
j_gene: TRBJ1-4
v_gene: TRBV9
d_gene: .
CDR3nt: TGTGCCAGCAGCGCTTCTGCTCGGGAGGGCGGCGAAAAACTGTTTTTT
CDR3aa: CASSASAREGGEKLFF

abundance: .
j_gene: TRBJ2-7
v_gene: TRBV5-4
d_gene: TRBD1
CDR3nt: TGTGCCACCAGCCGACAGGGGGCGGGAGAGCAGTACTTC
CDR3aa: CATSRQGAGEQYF

abundance: few
j_gene: TRBJ1-1
v_gene: TRBV30
d_gene: .
CDR3nt: TGTGCCTGGAAAAAGACAGGAGGGGTTCTTGGAGCTTTCTTT
CDR3aa: CAWKKTGGVLGAFF

abundance: .
j_gene: TRBJ2-5
v_gene: TRBV18
d_gene: .
CDR3nt: TGTGCCAGCTCACCACCGAGCCAGAACCAAGAGACCCAGTACTTC
CDR3aa: CASSPPSQNQETQYF

abundance: .
j_gene: TRBJ2-3
v_gene: TRBV5-1
d_gene: .
CDR3nt: TGCGCCAGCAGCTTGGGGAGATCCTCAAGCACAGATACGCAGTATTTT
CDR3aa: CASSLGRSSSTDTQYF

abundance: .
j_gene: TRBJ2-2
v_gene: TRBV7-9
d_gene: .
CDR3nt: TGTGCCAGCAGCTCAAAGGAACCCCAGGACACCGGGGAGCTGTTTTTT
CDR3aa: CASSSKEPQDTGELFF

abundance: .
j_gene: TRBJ2-2
v_gene: TRBV2
d_gene: TRBD2
CDR3nt: TGTGCCAGCAGTGAAACGCTAGCGGGAGCATTGAACACCGGGGAGCTGTTTTTT
CDR3aa: CASSETLAGALNTGELFF

abundance: .
j_gene: TRBJ2-7
v_gene: TRBV19
d_gene: TRBD1
CDR3nt: TGTGCCAGTAGTATTTCCCTTGGGGACAGACCCTACGAGCAGTACTTC
CDR3aa: CASSISLGDRPYEQYF

abundance: .
j_gene: TRBJ1-2
v_gene: TRBV2
d_gene: TRBD1
CDR3nt: TGTGCCAGCAGCCAACAGGGGGCCTACTATGGCTACACCTTC
CDR3aa: CASSQQGAYYGYTF

abundance: .
j_gene: TRBJ1-1
v_gene: TRBV5-4
d_gene: TRBD1
CDR3nt: TGTGCCAGCAGCGAACGACAGGGGGCGGTCACTGAAGCTTTCTTT
CDR3aa: CASSERQGAVTEAFF